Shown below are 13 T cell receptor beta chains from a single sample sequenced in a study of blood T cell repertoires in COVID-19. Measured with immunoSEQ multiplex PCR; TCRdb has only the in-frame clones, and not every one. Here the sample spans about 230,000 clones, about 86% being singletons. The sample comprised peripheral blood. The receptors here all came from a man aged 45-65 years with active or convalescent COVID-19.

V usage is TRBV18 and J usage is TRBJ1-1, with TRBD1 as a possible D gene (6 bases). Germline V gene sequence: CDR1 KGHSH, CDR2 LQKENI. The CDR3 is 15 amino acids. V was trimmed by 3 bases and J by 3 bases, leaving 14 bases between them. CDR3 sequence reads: CASSPAGTLDTEAFF. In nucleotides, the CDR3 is TGTGCCAGCTCACCTGCCGGGACATTGGACACTGAAGCTTTCTTT.

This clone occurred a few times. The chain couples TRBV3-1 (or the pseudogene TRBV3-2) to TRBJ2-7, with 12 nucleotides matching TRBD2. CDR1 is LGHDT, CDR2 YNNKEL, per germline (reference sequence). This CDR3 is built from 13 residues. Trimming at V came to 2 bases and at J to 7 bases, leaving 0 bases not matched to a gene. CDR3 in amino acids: CASSQTSGGEQYF. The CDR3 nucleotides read TGTGCCAGCAGCCAAACTAGCGGGGGGGAGCAGTACTTC.

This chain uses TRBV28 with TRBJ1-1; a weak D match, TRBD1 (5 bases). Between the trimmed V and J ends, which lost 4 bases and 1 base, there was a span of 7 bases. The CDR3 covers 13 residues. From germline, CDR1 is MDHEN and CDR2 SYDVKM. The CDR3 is CASSSTGNTEAFF. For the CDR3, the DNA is TGTGCCAGCAGTTCCACAGGGAACACTGAAGCTTTCTTT.

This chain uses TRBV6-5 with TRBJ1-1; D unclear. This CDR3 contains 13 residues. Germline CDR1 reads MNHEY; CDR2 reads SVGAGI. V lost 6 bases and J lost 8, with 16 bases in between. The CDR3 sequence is CASRDSHWAEAFF. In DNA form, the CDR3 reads TGTGCCAGCAGAGATTCTCATTGGGCCGAAGCTTTCTTT.

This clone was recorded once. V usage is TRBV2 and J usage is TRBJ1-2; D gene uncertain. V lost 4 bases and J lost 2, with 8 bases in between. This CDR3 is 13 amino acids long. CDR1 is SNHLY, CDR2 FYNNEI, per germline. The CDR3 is CASSGYTNYGYTF. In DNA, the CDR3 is TGTGCCAGCAGTGGATACACCAACTATGGCTACACCTTC.

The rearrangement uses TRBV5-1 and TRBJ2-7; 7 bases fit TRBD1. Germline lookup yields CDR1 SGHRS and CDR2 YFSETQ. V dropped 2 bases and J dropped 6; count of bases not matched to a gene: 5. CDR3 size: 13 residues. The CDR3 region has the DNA TGCGCCAGCAGCTTAAGGGACAGAGGCGAGCAGTACTTC. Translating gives CASSLRDRGEQYF. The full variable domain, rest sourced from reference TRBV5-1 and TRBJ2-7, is KAGVTQTPRYLIKTRGQQVTLSCSPISGHRSVSWYQQTPGQGLQFLFEYFSETQRNKGNFPGRFSGRQFSNSRSEMNVSTLELGDSALYLCASSLRDRGEQYFGPGTRLTVT.

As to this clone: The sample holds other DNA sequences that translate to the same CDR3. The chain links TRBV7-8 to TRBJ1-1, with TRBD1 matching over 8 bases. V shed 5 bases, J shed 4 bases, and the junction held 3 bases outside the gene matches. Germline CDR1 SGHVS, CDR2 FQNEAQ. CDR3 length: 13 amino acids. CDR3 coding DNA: TGTGCCAGCAGCCTTGGACAGGGCACTGAAGCTTTCTTT. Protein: CASSLGQGTEAFF.

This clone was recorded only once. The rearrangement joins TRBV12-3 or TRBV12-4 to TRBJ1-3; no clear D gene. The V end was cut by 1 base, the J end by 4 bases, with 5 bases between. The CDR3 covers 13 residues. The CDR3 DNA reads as TGTGCCAGCAGTTTAGTTCTCGGAAACACCATATATTTT. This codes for CASSLVLGNTIYF.

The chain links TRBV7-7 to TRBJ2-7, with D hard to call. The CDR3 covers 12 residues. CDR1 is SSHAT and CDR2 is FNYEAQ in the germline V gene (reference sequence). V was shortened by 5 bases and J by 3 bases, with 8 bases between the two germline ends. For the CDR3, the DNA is TGTGCCAGCAGCCGAAACTACTACGAGCAGTACTTC. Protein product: CASSRNYYEQYF.

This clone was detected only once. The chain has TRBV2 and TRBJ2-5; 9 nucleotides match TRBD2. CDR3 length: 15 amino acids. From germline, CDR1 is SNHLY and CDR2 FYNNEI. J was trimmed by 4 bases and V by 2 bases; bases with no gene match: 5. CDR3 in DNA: TGTGCCAGCAGTGAACTAGCGGGGCCGGGAGAGACCCAGTACTTC. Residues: CASSELAGPGETQYF.

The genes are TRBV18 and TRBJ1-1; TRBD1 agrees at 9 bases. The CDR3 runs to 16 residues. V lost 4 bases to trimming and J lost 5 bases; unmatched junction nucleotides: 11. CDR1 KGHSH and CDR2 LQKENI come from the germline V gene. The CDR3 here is CASSRFPQGAGTEAFF. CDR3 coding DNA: TGTGCCAGCTCACGCTTCCCACAGGGGGCGGGTACTGAAGCTTTCTTT.

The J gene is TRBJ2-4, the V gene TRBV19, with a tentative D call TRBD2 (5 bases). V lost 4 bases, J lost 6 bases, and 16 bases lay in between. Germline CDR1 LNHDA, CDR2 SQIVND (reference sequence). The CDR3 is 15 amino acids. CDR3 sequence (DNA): TGTGCCAGTAGTAAGGTCCTAGCAGGAGCAAACATTCAGTACTTC. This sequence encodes CASSKVLAGANIQYF.

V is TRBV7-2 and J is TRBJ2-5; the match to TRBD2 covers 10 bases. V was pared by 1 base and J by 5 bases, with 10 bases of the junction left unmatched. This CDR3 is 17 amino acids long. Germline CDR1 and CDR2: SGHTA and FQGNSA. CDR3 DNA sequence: TGTGCCAGCAGCTTAGACCCATCACTAGCGGGGCTGGAGACCCAGTACTTC. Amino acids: CASSLDPSLAGLETQYF.